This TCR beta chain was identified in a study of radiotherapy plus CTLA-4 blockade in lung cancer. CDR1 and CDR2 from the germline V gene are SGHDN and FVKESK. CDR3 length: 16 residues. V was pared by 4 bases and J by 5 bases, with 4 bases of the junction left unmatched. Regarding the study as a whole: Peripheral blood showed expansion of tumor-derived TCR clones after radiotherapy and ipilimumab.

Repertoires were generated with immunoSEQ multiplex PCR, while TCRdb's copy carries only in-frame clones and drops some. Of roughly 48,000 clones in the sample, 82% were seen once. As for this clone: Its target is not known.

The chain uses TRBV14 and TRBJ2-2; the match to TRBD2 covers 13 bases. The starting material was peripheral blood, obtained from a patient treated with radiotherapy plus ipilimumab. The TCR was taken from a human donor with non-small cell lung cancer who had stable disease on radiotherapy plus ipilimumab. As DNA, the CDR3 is TGTGCCAGCAGCCGGACTAGCGGGAGTATTACCGGGGAGCTGTTTTTT. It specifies CASSRTSGSITGELFF.